This TCR beta chain emerged from a study of response to subunit inactivated influenza vaccine. Using its own MiXCR run on the RT-PCR reads, TCRdb lists one record per CDR3 protein. The sample carries about 520,000 distinct CDR3 sequences, roughly 27% recorded once. Study-level findings and limits: Authors proposed each seasonal influenza vaccination draws in few new T cells.

To note about this clonotype: Its antigen is not known.

V lost 1 base to trimming and J lost 10 bases, with 10 bases between them. This CDR3 spans 13 amino acids. The rearrangement uses TRBV12-3 or TRBV12-4 and TRBJ1-4; D is uncertain. The receptor was isolated from a man over 45 who received an inactivated influenza vaccine. The input for sequencing was CD4+ T cells sorted from PBMCs, taken 5 days after vaccination. Here the CDR3 reads CASSLGARGKLFF. In nucleotides, the CDR3 is TGTGCCAGCAGTTTAGGAGCGCGCGGAAAACTGTTTTTT.